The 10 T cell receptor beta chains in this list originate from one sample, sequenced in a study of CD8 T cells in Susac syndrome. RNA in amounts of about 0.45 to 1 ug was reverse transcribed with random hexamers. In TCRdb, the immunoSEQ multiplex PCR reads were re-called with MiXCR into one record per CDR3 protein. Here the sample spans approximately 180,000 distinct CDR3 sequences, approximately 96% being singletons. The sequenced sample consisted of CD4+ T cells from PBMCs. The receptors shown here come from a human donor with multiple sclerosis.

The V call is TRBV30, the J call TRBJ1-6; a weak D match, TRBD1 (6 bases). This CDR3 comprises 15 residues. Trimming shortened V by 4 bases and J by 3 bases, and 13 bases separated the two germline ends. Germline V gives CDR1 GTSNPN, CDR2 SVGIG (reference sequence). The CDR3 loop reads CAWINRDNYNSPLHF. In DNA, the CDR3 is TGTGCCTGGATTAACCGGGACAACTATAATTCACCCCTCCACTTT.

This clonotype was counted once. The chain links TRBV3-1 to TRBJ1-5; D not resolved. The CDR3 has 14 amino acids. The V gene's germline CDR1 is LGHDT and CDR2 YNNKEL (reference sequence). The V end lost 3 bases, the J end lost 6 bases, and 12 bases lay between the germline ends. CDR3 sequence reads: CASSHPGRGQPQHF. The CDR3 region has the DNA TGTGCCAGCAGCCATCCGGGAAGAGGTCAGCCCCAGCATTTT. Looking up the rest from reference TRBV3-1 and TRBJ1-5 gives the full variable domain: DTAVSQTPKYLVTQMGNDKSIKCEQNLGHDTMYWYKQDSKKFLKIMFSYNNKELIINETVPNRFSPKSPDKAHLNLHINSLELGDSAVYFCASSHPGRGQPQHFGDGTRLSIL.

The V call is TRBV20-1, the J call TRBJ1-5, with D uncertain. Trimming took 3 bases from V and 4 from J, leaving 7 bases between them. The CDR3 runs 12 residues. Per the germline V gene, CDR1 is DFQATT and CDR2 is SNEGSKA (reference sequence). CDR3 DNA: TGCAGTGCTAGGGAGGCTAATCAGCCCCAGCATTTT. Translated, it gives CSAREANQPQHF.

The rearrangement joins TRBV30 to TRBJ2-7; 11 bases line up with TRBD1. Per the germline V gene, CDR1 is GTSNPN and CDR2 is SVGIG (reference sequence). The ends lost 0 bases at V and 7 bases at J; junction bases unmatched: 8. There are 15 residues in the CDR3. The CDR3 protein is CAWSVIGQGAREQYF. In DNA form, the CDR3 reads TGTGCCTGGAGTGTCATAGGACAGGGGGCGCGGGAGCAGTACTTC.

CDR3 region: CASSYSIQAEVYF. CDR3 sequence (DNA): TGTGCCAGCAGTTACTCGATACAGGCGGAGGTGTACTTC. J is TRBJ2-7 and V is TRBV6-5; D might be TRBD1 or TRBD2, each matching 5 bases. V lost 0 bases and J lost 12, with 15 bases in between. The CDR3 is made up of 13 amino acids. Germline assignment: CDR1 MNHEY and CDR2 SVGAGI.

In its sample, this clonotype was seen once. DNA of the CDR3: TGTGCCAGCAGCTCCTCCGCCCACGTTATTAATTCACCCCTCCACTTT. This translates into CASSSSAHVINSPLHF. J is TRBJ1-6 and V is TRBV7-8; unclear D gene. The CDR3 sequence is 16 residues long. Germline CDR1 is SGHVS and CDR2 is FQNEAQ. Trimming left V 4 bases short and J 6 bases short, with 16 bases between.

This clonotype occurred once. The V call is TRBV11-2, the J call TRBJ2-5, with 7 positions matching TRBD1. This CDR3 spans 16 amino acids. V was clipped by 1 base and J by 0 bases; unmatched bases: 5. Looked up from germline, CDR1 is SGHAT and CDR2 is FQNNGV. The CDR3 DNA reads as TGTGCCAGCAGCTTAGGAGGCCAGGGGGACCAAGAGACCCAGTACTTC. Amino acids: CASSLGGQGDQETQYF.

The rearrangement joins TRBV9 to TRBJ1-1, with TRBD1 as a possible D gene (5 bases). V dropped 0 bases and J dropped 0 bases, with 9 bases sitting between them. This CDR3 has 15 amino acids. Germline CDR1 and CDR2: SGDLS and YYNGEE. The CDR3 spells CASSVGWGLNTEAFF. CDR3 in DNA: TGTGCCAGCAGCGTAGGGTGGGGCTTGAACACTGAAGCTTTCTTT.

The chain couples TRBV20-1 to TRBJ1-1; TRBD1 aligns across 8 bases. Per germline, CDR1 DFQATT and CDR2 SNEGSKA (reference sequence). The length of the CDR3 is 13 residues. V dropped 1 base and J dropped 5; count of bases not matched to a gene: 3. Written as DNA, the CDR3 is TGCAGTGCTAGAGGGACAGGGCCGACTGAAGCTTTCTTT. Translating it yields CSARGTGPTEAFF.

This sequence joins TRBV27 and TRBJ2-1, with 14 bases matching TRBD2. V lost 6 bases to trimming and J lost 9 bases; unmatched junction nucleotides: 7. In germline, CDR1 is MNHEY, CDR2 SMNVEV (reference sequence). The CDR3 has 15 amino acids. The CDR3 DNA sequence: TGTGCCAGCAGCCGACTAGCGGGGGGGAACCTTGAGCAGTTCTTC. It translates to CASSRLAGGNLEQFF.